A single sample gave rise to the 30 T cell receptor beta chains below, sequenced in a study of blood T cells in healthy people across ages. A second 7 to 11 cycle PCR used barcoded and J-beta primers. MiXCR was run by TCRdb on the 5' RACE reads, yielding one entry per CDR3 protein. This table has around 1.7 million distinct CDR3 sequences, roughly 30% appearing once. Material for sequencing was blood. The receptors originated from a woman aged 25 to 45 in good health.

Many counts were recorded for this clonotype. The rearrangement links TRBV29-1 to TRBJ2-7, with 7 bases aligning to TRBD1. CDR1 and CDR2 from the germline V gene are SQVTM and ANQGSEA. The V and J ends lost 5 bases and 2 bases, in that order; junction bases with no gene match: 3. CDR3 length: 12 residues. Written as DNA, the CDR3 is TGCAGCGTTCGGGACAGCACCTACGAGCAGTACTTC. Translated, it gives CSVRDSTYEQYF.

Regarding this clonotype: With a much larger clone just one base away, this may be a read error. The CDR3 loop is CASSCTGQSEQYF. The DNA of the CDR3 is TGTGCCAGCAGTTGCACGGGGCAGAGCGAGCAGTACTTC. This sequence joins TRBV6-6 and TRBJ2-5, with D tentatively TRBD1 or TRBD2 (5 bases each). The better agreement between TRBJ2-7 and the DNA end casts doubt on the J call. Germline CDR1 is MNHNY and CDR2 is SVGAGI (reference sequence). This CDR3 region has 13 residues.

This clonotype was detected only a few times. The chain joins TRBV6-6 to TRBJ2-3, with D maybe TRBD1 (6 bases). The CDR3 loop spans 14 amino acids. Trimming shortened V by 6 bases and J by 2 bases, and 12 bases separated the two germline ends. Germline values: CDR1 MNHNY, CDR2 SVGAGI (reference sequence). CDR3 residues: CASRPRDNTDTQYF. For the CDR3, the DNA is TGTGCCAGCAGACCACGGGACAACACAGATACGCAGTATTTT.

The chain carries TRBV7-9 and TRBJ1-4; D not resolved. CDR1 is SEHNR and CDR2 is FQNEAQ in the germline V gene (reference sequence). The CDR3 covers 14 residues. Trimming pared 3 bases from V and 8 bases from J, leaving 13 bases between. CDR3 bases: TGTGCCAGCAGCTTCCGAGGCCTCGGGGAAAAACTGTTTTTT. This codes for CASSFRGLGEKLFF.

V usage is TRBV30 and J usage is TRBJ1-5; TRBD1 matches at 7 bases. Per germline, CDR1 GTSNPN and CDR2 SVGIG (reference sequence). V lost 1 base, J lost 6 bases, and 3 bases stayed unmatched. The CDR3 has 13 amino acids. The CDR3 coding sequence is TGTGCCTGGAGTGATAGGGGGCGTCAGCCCCAGCATTTT. As protein: CAWSDRGRQPQHF.

The rearrangement joins TRBV10-3 to TRBJ2-3; 9 nucleotides align to TRBD1. Germline V CDR1 and CDR2: ENHRY, SYGVKD. The CDR3 is made up of 15 amino acids. Trimming at V came to 4 bases and at J to 6 bases, leaving 8 bases not matched to a gene. CDR3 sequence: CAISGGTGFGDTQYF. The CDR3 DNA reads TGTGCCATCAGTGGTGGGACAGGGTTTGGGGATACGCAGTATTTT.

This sequence joins TRBV7-9 and TRBJ2-3; D possibly corresponds to TRBD1 (5 bases). The CDR3 spans 14 residues. The V and J ends lost 0 bases and 5 bases respectively, with 9 bases between them. Per germline, CDR1 SEHNR and CDR2 FQNEAQ (reference sequence). CDR3 in DNA: TGTGCCAGCAGCTTAGCTAGTAGGGGAGATACGCAGTATTTT. It yields the protein CASSLASRGDTQYF.

At least ten counts were recorded for this clonotype. The rearrangement links TRBV7-2 to TRBJ2-7; D unclear. Per germline, CDR1 SGHTA and CDR2 FQGNSA. The CDR3 spans 13 residues. The V end was cut by 2 bases, the J end by 3 bases, with 8 bases between. For the CDR3, the DNA is TGTGCCAGCAGCTTACACGTGCTCTACGAGCAGTACTTC. Its translation: CASSLHVLYEQYF. The variable domain in full, completed from reference TRBV7-2 and TRBJ2-7, reads GAGVSQSPSNKVTEKGKDVELRCDPISGHTALYWYRQSLGQGLEFLIYFQGNSAPDKSGLPSDRFSAERTGGSVSTLTIQRTQQEDSAVYLCASSLHVLYEQYFGPGTRLTVT.

The chain recombines TRBV19 with TRBJ2-4; 9 positions match TRBD1. This CDR3 region has 15 residues. The V gene end was trimmed by 3 bases and the J gene end by 3 bases; junction bases not matched to a gene: 3. Looked up from germline, CDR1 is LNHDA and CDR2 is SQIVND (reference sequence). The DNA of the CDR3 is TGTGCCAGTAGTATGTGGACAGGGGACAAAAACATTCAGTACTTC. Translated, it gives CASSMWTGDKNIQYF. The full variable domain, with the rest looked up from reference TRBV19 and TRBJ2-4, is DGGITQSPKYLFRKEGQNVTLSCEQNLNHDAMYWYRQDPGQGLRLIYYSQIVNDFQKGDIAEGYSVSREKKESFPLTVTSAQKNPTAFYLCASSMWTGDKNIQYFGAGTRLSVL.

This rearrangement joins TRBV3-1 to TRBJ2-5, with 8 bases matching TRBD2. Germline lookup yields CDR1 LGHDT and CDR2 YNNKEL (reference sequence). The ends lost 2 bases at V and 4 bases at J; junction bases unmatched: 9. CDR3 length: 16 amino acids. CDR3 nucleotide sequence: TGTGCCAGCAGCCAACCCCTTCGGACTAGCAGAGAGACCCAGTACTTC. Translating it yields CASSQPLRTSRETQYF.

On this clonotype itself: Since a much larger clone is just one base distant, this may be a read error. V is TRBV6-2 or TRBV6-3 and J is TRBJ2-5; D remains unclear. There are 15 residues in the CDR3. CDR1 is MNHEY, CDR2 SVGEGT, per germline. Trimming left V 2 bases short and J 11 bases short, with 21 bases between. CDR3 DNA sequence: TGTGCCAGCAGTTACCAAAATCTGAACAGAAATGAGCAGTACTTC. Translation: CASSYQNLNRNEQYF.

Concerning this clonotype itself: This may come from a read error, since a much larger clone is one base off. The chain is built from TRBV7-2 and TRBJ2-1; perhaps TRBD2 as D (6 bases). The tail of the sequence fits TRBJ2-7 better, so the J call may be wrong. CDR3 length: 12 amino acids. Germline CDR1 SGHTA, CDR2 FQGNSA. The CDR3 bases are TGTGCCAGCAGCATGGACTACAATGAGCAGTACTTC. Protein: CASSMDYNEQYF.

There are many counts of this clonotype. The chain recombines TRBV10-3 with TRBJ2-1; D might be TRBD2 (5 bases). This CDR3 comprises 15 residues. V gave up 2 bases and J gave up 3 bases, with 11 bases separating them. CDR1 and CDR2 from the germline V gene are ENHRY and SYGVKD. Written as DNA, the CDR3 is TGTGCCATCAGTGAGGCAGCGGCAGACTACAATGAGCAGTTCTTC. Amino acids: CAISEAAADYNEQFF.

This clonotype was counted a few times. The rearrangement uses TRBV7-3 and TRBJ2-7; D tentatively reads TRBD1 or TRBD2 (5 bases each). Trimming took 4 bases from V and 6 from J, leaving 19 bases between them. Germline loops: CDR1 SGHTA, CDR2 FQGTGA. This CDR3 comprises 15 residues. The CDR3 region is CASSSNPGTPTEQYF. CDR3 DNA sequence: TGTGCCAGCAGCTCCAACCCCGGGACGCCTACCGAGCAGTACTTC.

The chain links TRBV4-1 to TRBJ2-1; D may be TRBD2 (6 bases). V was trimmed by 1 base and J by 2 bases, leaving 24 bases between them. The CDR3 is 20 residues long. The germline V gene encodes CDR1 MGHRA and CDR2 YSYEKL. The CDR3 is CASSQGGGAGTRSAYNEQFF. The DNA for the CDR3 is TGCGCCAGCAGCCAAGGTGGTGGGGCGGGGACTCGCAGCGCCTACAATGAGCAGTTCTTC.

The sample holds many counts of this clonotype. This chain connects TRBV20-1 to TRBJ2-7, with a tentative D call TRBD2 (6 bases). CDR1 DFQATT and CDR2 SNEGSKA come from the germline V gene (reference sequence). Trimming removed 5 bases from V and 3 bases from J, with 17 bases in between. CDR3 length equals 14 residues. The DNA for the CDR3 is TGCAGTGCTTTCGACCGGGCGGGGCACTACGAGCAGTACTTC. This encodes CSAFDRAGHYEQYF.

This clonotype came up a few times. This chain joins TRBV21-1 and TRBJ1-2; TRBD1 was called by the table and not checked on the DNA. TRBV21-1 is noted as a pseudogene. This CDR3 spans 14 amino acids. In nucleotides, the CDR3 is TGTGCCAGCAGCATCTACAGGGTCGGGTATGGCTACACCTTC. Protein sequence: CASSIYRVGYGYTF.

The V and J genes are TRBV5-1 and TRBJ2-3; possibly TRBD1 or TRBD2 for D (5 bases each). This CDR3 is built from 17 residues. Trimming pared 0 bases from V and 6 bases from J, leaving 20 bases between. The V gene's germline CDR1 is SGHRS and CDR2 YFSETQ. CDR3 coding DNA: TGCGCCAGCAGCTTGGTTCTCGGGGCTCCTAAGGGGGATACGCAGTATTTT. The encoded protein is CASSLVLGAPKGDTQYF.

The chain couples TRBV4-2 to TRBJ2-2; 14 nucleotides line up with TRBD2. The trim removed 2 bases at V and 7 bases at J, leaving 6 bases unmatched. The CDR3 extends over 17 amino acids. Germline V gene data show CDR1 as LGHNA and CDR2 as YNFKEQ. CDR3 coding DNA: TGTGCCAGCAGCCAATCCGGGACTAGCGGGGGAATCGGGGAGCTGTTTTTT. As protein: CASSQSGTSGGIGELFF.

This clonotype was detected only a few times. The chain links TRBV20-1 to TRBJ1-5; D is ambiguous. This CDR3 is built from 16 residues. Germline V gene sequence: CDR1 DFQATT, CDR2 SNEGSKA (reference sequence). With 0 bases removed from V and 5 bases from J, the gap between germline ends came to 17 bases. CDR3 sequence: CSAREEGILGYQPQHF. The DNA of the CDR3 is TGCAGTGCTAGAGAAGAAGGGATTCTAGGGTATCAGCCCCAGCATTTT.

This chain uses TRBV29-1 with TRBJ2-1, with TRBD1 matching over 8 bases. Looked up from germline, CDR1 is SQVTM and CDR2 is ANQGSEA. The CDR3 loop spans 16 amino acids. V trimming: 0 bases; J trimming: 6 bases; junction bases outside the gene matches: 10. CDR3 in DNA: TGCAGCGTTGAAGACCCCCGGGACAGGAGGGGCAATGAGCAGTTCTTC. Its translation is CSVEDPRDRRGNEQFF.

This clonotype was recorded once. The CDR3 loop is CASRAGTSGYNEQYF. The DNA for the CDR3 is TGTGCCAGCAGGGCCGGGACTAGCGGTTACAATGAGCAGTACTTC. The genes are TRBV11-1 and TRBJ2-1, with 11 bases lining up with TRBD2. Matching the DNA end better, TRBJ2-7 makes the J call doubtful. Germline lookup yields CDR1 SGHAT and CDR2 FQDESV (reference sequence). This CDR3 comprises 15 residues.

There are a few counts of this clonotype. The rearrangement links TRBV28 to TRBJ1-2; no clear D. CDR3 length equals 13 residues. The V end lost 4 bases, the J end lost 4 bases, and 10 bases lay between the germline ends. Germline V gives CDR1 MDHEN, CDR2 SYDVKM. CDR3 sequence: CASSWSYSYGYTF. The CDR3 coding sequence is TGTGCCAGCAGTTGGAGCTACTCCTATGGCTACACCTTC.

This clonotype was observed at least ten times. The chain recombines TRBV5-1 with TRBJ2-5, with 7 bases lining up with TRBD1. This CDR3 has 14 amino acids. V dropped 3 bases and J dropped 3; count of bases not matched to a gene: 5. Germline CDR1 is SGHRS and CDR2 is YFSETQ. For the CDR3, the DNA is TGCGCCAGCAGCTCCGGGACAGCTAAAGAGACCCAGTACTTC. Amino acids: CASSSGTAKETQYF.

The chain carries TRBV6-6 and TRBJ2-1; TRBD1 is a possible D gene (5 bases). Germline V lookup: CDR1 MNHNY, CDR2 SVGAGI (reference sequence). The ends were cut back, 0 bases at V and 4 bases at J, with 10 bases in the middle. There are 15 residues in the CDR3. Here the CDR3 reads CASSYSSDSYNEQFF. CDR3 bases: TGTGCCAGCAGTTACTCGTCCGACAGTTACAATGAGCAGTTCTTC.

This clonotype was detected a few times. The chain couples TRBV4-1 to TRBJ1-2; D not resolved. CDR1 is MGHRA and CDR2 is YSYEKL in the germline V gene. The ends were cut back, 1 base at V and 5 bases at J, with 11 bases in the middle. This CDR3 contains 14 residues. CDR3 DNA: TGCGCCAGCAGCCAAGCCGGGAAGGGTTATGGCTACACCTTC. It yields the protein CASSQAGKGYGYTF.

The sample holds one count of this clonotype. The rearrangement joins TRBV7-2 to TRBJ1-2, with 10 positions matching TRBD1. The trim removed 1 base at V and 7 bases at J, leaving 6 bases unmatched. Germline V gene lookup returns CDR1 SGHTA and CDR2 FQGNSA. There are 15 residues in the CDR3. As DNA, the CDR3 is TGTGCCAGCAGCTTAGAGGGGACAGGGGCGGGTGGCTACACCTTC. Translating gives CASSLEGTGAGGYTF.

In this sample, this clonotype turned up many times. The chain combines TRBV7-3 with TRBJ2-7; 12 bases fit TRBD1. Germline CDR1 reads SGHTA; CDR2 reads FQGTGA. The CDR3 sequence is 14 residues long. Losses at the gene ends were 4 bases for V and 8 bases for J; bases not matched to a gene: 6. The CDR3 DNA reads TGTGCCAGCAGCTCCGGGACAGGGGGCAACAAGCAGTACTTC. Its translation: CASSSGTGGNKQYF.

In this sample, this clonotype turned up many times. This sequence joins TRBV27 and TRBJ1-2; 8 nucleotides align to TRBD1. This CDR3 is 14 amino acids long. CDR1 is MNHEY and CDR2 is SMNVEV in the germline V gene (reference sequence). V lost 6 bases, J lost 6 bases, and 9 bases stayed unmatched. For the CDR3, the DNA is TGTGCCAGCAGCTACCAAGCAGGGGGCGATGGCTACACCTTC. Its protein product is CASSYQAGGDGYTF.

V usage is TRBV28 and J usage is TRBJ2-7; the D gene is possibly TRBD2 (5 bases). The CDR3 has 16 residues. V lost 1 base and J 4 bases, leaving 17 bases between the germline ends. Germline CDR1 reads MDHEN; CDR2 reads SYDVKM. CDR3 in DNA: TGTGCCAGCAGTTTATACACTCCCGGGGTTCGTTACGAGCAGTACTTC. As protein: CASSLYTPGVRYEQYF.